This T cell receptor (beta chain) was captured in a study of tumor and adjacent non-tumor tissue in lung cancer (dated by TCRdb to 2016 to 2019). Study-level background: Patients with adenocarcinoma (around 13), squamous cell carcinoma (2) and small cell lung cancer (1) were included in the cohort. The roughly 15 patients were aged about 31 to 76 years, included about 10 men and 5 women, and had TNM stage I to III disease. In total, sequencing yielded 125,075,908 productive TCRbeta reads, which works out to an average of around 3.9 million reads per sample. Using bulk TCRbeta repertoires from approximately 15 lung cancer patients, the study set lung tumor tissue side by side with matched distant non-tumor lung tissue. For each patient, one tumor sample and one normal lung sample were taken, giving thirty paired specimens that underwent TCRbeta CDR3 sequencing. Beyond this particular receptor, the publication reports: TCR diversity was significantly higher in younger patients, and higher tumor TCR diversity was associated with shorter overall and disease-free survival. Peripheral blood was not sequenced, so blood TCRbeta repertoires were not examined in the lung cancer patients of the study. The cohort had only about 16 patients, and the authors noted that larger samples and more detailed clinical data are needed. In normal lung, the top 100 clones accounted for a significantly larger cumulative share of the repertoire than in tumor tissue. Tumor tissue showed significantly greater TCR diversity (inverse Simpson) than normal lung tissue (roughly 390 vs 170, P = 0.0075, Mann-Whitney U test). The sequencing platform is not named in the methods, and unique molecular identifiers are not mentioned.

RNA was isolated from bulk, unsorted tissue, and RNA quality was assessed with a NanoDrop ND-1000 and an Agilent 2100. The donors were newly diagnosed lung cancer patients admitted for thoracic surgery in China from August to November 2014 who had not received prior chemotherapy. Patients with previous radiotherapy or chemotherapy, or with another concurrent cancer, were excluded from the study. Surgical tissue pieces of about 1-2 cm3 were preserved in RNAlater solution and stored at -80 °C until use. Library generation was performed with multiplex PCR. The sample was run on an Illumina HiSeq 2500. TCRbeta libraries were built by three rounds of nested PCR using primers (Table S4), following protocols modified from ARM-PCR. Before sequencing, PCR products of 200-500 bp were cut from the gel and purified using the QIAquick gel extraction kit. As for the original processing: Reads were cleaned with Trimmomatic, merged with FLASH into complete CDR3 sequences, and assigned to V(D)J germline segments with MiTCR. Clonal diversity was calculated as the inverse Simpson's index using VDJtools. In-frame sequences lacking a premature stop codon were counted as productive reads. TCRdb passed the public sequencing reads through fastp at Q25 and MiXCR, retaining productive beta sequences. Under each unique CDR3 protein, matching rows form one entry showing the most common genes and DNA. In this record, the V and J calls reflect TCRdb's handling and not the investigators' own analysis. For this sample there are under 95,000 distinct CDR3 sequences; 65% to 75% appear just once. The leading ten clones occupy around 20% of the sample.

V is cut back by 1 base and J by 6 bases, with 8 bases in the junction unmatched. The CDR3, cysteine through phenylalanine, is 16 amino acids long. The DNA shown is the 48-base CDR3, in frame from base 1. CDR1 is given as SGHVS and CDR2 as FQNEAQ, both from the germline V gene. In its sample, this clonotype was seen many times. Its target antigen remains unknown. The input lacks base qualities; no much larger clone sits a single base away. The sequencing sample was made of lung tumor tissue. The clonotype comes from a man between 60 and 75 years old with non-small cell lung cancer. The chain couples TRBV7-8 to TRBJ1-5, with TRBD1 matching 8 junction bases. The encoded CDR3 is CASSLGTGRGSQPQHF. The DNA sequence follows: TGTGCCAGCAGCTTAGGGACAGGGCGGGGGAGTCAGCCCCAGCATTTT.